A single sample is the source of the 22 T cell receptor beta chains below, sequenced in a study of cytomegalovirus exposure and HLA in healthy donors (dated by TCRdb to about 2017). Library preparation employed the immunoSEQ multiplex PCR assay. For the multiplex PCR, a mixture combining 60 forward primers for TCR Vbeta segments and 13 reverse primers for TCR Jbeta segments was used. This immuneACCESS table, as held by TCRdb, lists in-frame sequences with V and J called but not all clones. Of the missing ones, under half trace to an unresolved V gene in checked studies; the others have no known cause. The sample table lists 90,000 to 120,000 clones, 84% of them with a count of one. The ten largest clonotypes hold 1.2% of the sample. The material sequenced was PBMCs. The receptor source for this set is a woman between 18 and 29 years old in good health and CMV-seronegative.

The V and J genes are TRBV6-5 and TRBJ2-3; a possible D gene is TRBD1 (5 bases). Germline CDR1 is MNHEY and CDR2 is SVGAGI. This CDR3 has 15 residues. Trimming removed 6 bases from V and 2 bases from J, with 15 bases in between. The CDR3 reads CASSDSVYLTDTQYF. The CDR3 DNA follows: TGTGCCAGCAGCGACAGCGTTTATCTCACAGATACGCAGTATTTT.

This chain joins TRBV7-9 and TRBJ2-5; 8 bases agree with TRBD1. The CDR3 runs 15 residues. Germline V gene sequence: CDR1 SEHNR, CDR2 FQNEAQ (reference sequence). V shed 2 bases and J 1 base; nucleotides not matched to a gene: 3. In nucleotides, the CDR3 is TGTGCCAGCAGCTTATTCCAGGGGGCCCAAGAGACCCAGTACTTC. Its translation is CASSLFQGAQETQYF. The full variable domain, rest sourced from reference TRBV7-9 and TRBJ2-5, is DTGVSQNPRHKITKRGQNVTFRCDPISEHNRLYWYRQTLGQGPEFLTYFQNEAQLEKSRLLSDRFSAERPKGSFSTLEIQRTEQGDSAMYLCASSLFQGAQETQYFGPGTRLLVL.

The rearrangement uses TRBV4-2 and TRBJ2-1, with TRBD2 matching 9 bases. Trimming at V came to 4 bases and at J to 3 bases, leaving 7 bases not matched to a gene. Germline loops: CDR1 LGHNA, CDR2 YNFKEQ. This CDR3 has 16 residues. As DNA, the CDR3 is TGTGCCAGCAGCCGGTATAGCGGGAGTGGCTACAATGAGCAGTTCTTC. Protein product: CASSRYSGSGYNEQFF.

V is TRBV6-5 and J is TRBJ1-2; 10 nucleotides align to TRBD1. Germline V gives CDR1 MNHEY, CDR2 SVGAGI. The V and J ends lost 4 bases and 7 bases, in that order; junction bases with no gene match: 12. The CDR3 has 16 residues. The DNA of the CDR3 is TGTGCCAGCAGTTCTCCCGGACAGGGGGGTAGTTTTGGCTACACCTTC. Translated, it gives CASSSPGQGGSFGYTF.

The chain combines TRBV4-3 with TRBJ2-3, with 7 bases lining up with TRBD2. The ends lost 1 base at V and 1 base at J; junction bases unmatched: 5. The germline V gene has CDR1 LGHNA and CDR2 YSLEER. This CDR3 is 16 amino acids long. The CDR3 region is CASSQGPSGRTDTQYF. The CDR3 DNA reads as TGCGCCAGCAGCCAAGGGCCTAGCGGACGCACAGATACGCAGTATTTT.

The chain couples TRBV5-1 to TRBJ2-2; 9 nucleotides line up with TRBD2. CDR1 is SGHRS, CDR2 YFSETQ, per germline. This CDR3 contains 16 residues. V lost 0 bases, J lost 1 base, and 1 base stayed unmatched. CDR3 DNA: TGCGCCAGCAGCTTGGAGACTAGCGGGAACACCGGGGAGCTGTTTTTT. As protein: CASSLETSGNTGELFF.

V and J are TRBV18 and TRBJ2-3; D is unresolved. CDR1 and CDR2 from the germline V gene are KGHSH and LQKENI. V dropped 1 base and J dropped 2 bases, with 10 bases sitting between them. CDR3 length: 15 residues. This chain's CDR3 is CASSPRQHNTDTQYF. CDR3 bases: TGTGCCAGCTCACCACGGCAACACAACACAGATACGCAGTATTTT.

The rearrangement uses TRBV28 and TRBJ2-6; D remains unclear. The CDR3 consists of 16 residues. Trimming pared 4 bases from V and 0 bases from J, leaving 10 bases between. The germline V gene encodes CDR1 MDHEN and CDR2 SYDVKM. This chain's CDR3 is CASSSSHISGANVLTF. The CDR3 nucleotides read TGTGCCAGCAGTTCTTCACACATCTCTGGGGCCAACGTCCTGACTTTC.

The rearrangement links TRBV7-2 to TRBJ2-3, with 9 bases lining up with TRBD2. Trimming took 0 bases from V and 4 from J; bases not matched to a gene: 5. This CDR3 has 16 residues. The germline CDR1 and CDR2 sequences are SGHTA and FQGNSA. The CDR3, as DNA: TGTGCCAGCAGCTTAGCCGGGACTAGCACCCCAGATACGCAGTATTTT. As protein: CASSLAGTSTPDTQYF.

The chain uses TRBV9 and TRBJ2-3; TRBD2 aligns across 9 bases. Germline V lookup: CDR1 SGDLS, CDR2 YYNGEE. The CDR3 is made up of 15 amino acids. Trimming at V came to 3 bases and at J to 3 bases, leaving 5 bases not matched to a gene. The CDR3 loop is CASSEPGLATDTQYF. The CDR3 nucleotides read TGTGCCAGCAGCGAGCCGGGACTAGCAACAGATACGCAGTATTTT.

The table lists this clone with a few counts. This chain links TRBV27 with TRBJ1-4; no reliable D call. The CDR3 covers 14 residues. Germline CDR1 MNHEY, CDR2 SMNVEV (reference sequence). The V and J ends lost 0 bases and 8 bases respectively, with 10 bases between them. CDR3 nucleotides: TGTGCCAGCAGTTTATCCGCGGGGTGGGAAAAACTGTTTTTT. Protein sequence: CASSLSAGWEKLFF. Looking up the rest from reference TRBV27 and TRBJ1-4 gives the full variable domain: EAQVTQNPRYLITVTGKKLTVTCSQNMNHEYMSWYRQDPGLGLRQIYYSMNVEVTDKGDVPEGYKVSRKEKRNFPLILESPSPNQTSLYFCASSLSAGWEKLFFGSGTQLSVL.

V is TRBV4-3 and J is TRBJ1-2; D unresolved. CDR3 length: 13 residues. The germline V gene encodes CDR1 LGHNA and CDR2 YSLEER. V lost 2 bases and J 10 bases, leaving 14 bases between the germline ends. CDR3 DNA sequence: TGCGCCAGCAGCCAAAGCGAGTCCCGTGACTACACCTTC. It translates to CASSQSESRDYTF.

This chain connects TRBV28 to TRBJ2-5; 7 nucleotides align to TRBD2. V was pared by 2 bases and J by 5 bases, with 5 bases of the junction left unmatched. The CDR3 runs to 14 residues. CDR1 is MDHEN and CDR2 is SYDVKM in the germline V gene. This chain's CDR3 is CASSLRAGGETQYF. CDR3 DNA: TGTGCCAGCAGTTTAAGGGCCGGGGGGGAGACCCAGTACTTC.

The CDR3 DNA reads TGTGCCAGCAGCTCCACACGGACTAGCGGGAGTAGCATGCACGAGCAGTACTTC. Protein: CASSSTRTSGSSMHEQYF. This chain links TRBV13 with TRBJ2-7; 13 bases are a match to TRBD2. The V gene's germline CDR1 is PRHDT and CDR2 FYEKMQ (reference sequence). The CDR3 spans 18 residues. The J segment lost 5 bases and the V segment lost 4 bases, leaving 14 bases of the junction unmatched.

The chain joins TRBV7-2 to TRBJ1-2, with D unresolved. Per germline, CDR1 SGHTA and CDR2 FQGNSA. Trimming removed 1 base from V and 4 bases from J, with 13 bases in between. The CDR3 spans 15 residues. CDR3 in DNA: TGTGCCAGCAGCTTAGATCAAATACCGGGCTATGGCTACACCTTC. Translating gives CASSLDQIPGYGYTF.

V gene TRBV9 combines with J gene TRBJ2-5; 9 nucleotides align to TRBD2. The J call may be incorrect, as the DNA end agrees better with TRBJ2-7. This CDR3 region has 13 residues. Germline CDR1 is SGDLS and CDR2 is YYNGEE. The CDR3 loop is CASSSGSSYEQYF. As DNA, the CDR3 is TGTGCCAGCAGTAGCGGGAGTTCCTACGAGCAGTACTTC.

The chain couples TRBV28 to TRBJ1-1, with TRBD1 as a possible D gene (5 bases). The CDR3 runs to 16 residues. V was trimmed by 3 bases and J by 1 base, leaving 15 bases between them. Germline lookup yields CDR1 MDHEN and CDR2 SYDVKM. The CDR3 here is CASSLGWRGTNTEAFF. In DNA form, the CDR3 reads TGTGCCAGCAGTTTGGGTTGGAGGGGAACGAACACTGAAGCTTTCTTT.

This sequence joins TRBV11-2 and TRBJ1-6; possibly TRBD1 for D (5 bases). This CDR3 is 17 amino acids long. CDR1 is SGHAT, CDR2 FQNNGV, per germline. V was shortened by 1 base and J by 0 bases, with 10 bases between the two germline ends. Here the CDR3 reads CASSLAQGGSYNSPLHF. As DNA, the CDR3 is TGTGCCAGCAGCTTAGCGCAGGGAGGCTCCTATAATTCACCCCTCCACTTT.

This chain joins TRBV7-8 and TRBJ2-5, with a tentative D call TRBD1 (5 bases). Between the trimmed V and J ends, which lost 5 bases and 7 bases, there was a span of 17 bases. Germline loops: CDR1 SGHVS, CDR2 FQNEAQ. This CDR3 is 14 amino acids long. The CDR3 DNA sequence: TGTGCCAGCAGCCACGCAGGCTATCAGGGGACCCAGTACTTC. Translating it yields CASSHAGYQGTQYF.

The V call is TRBV18, the J call TRBJ2-5; D is uncertain. The CDR3 has 13 amino acids. V lost 0 bases, J lost 0 bases, and 2 bases lay in between. Looked up from germline, CDR1 is KGHSH and CDR2 is LQKENI. The CDR3 sequence is CASSPPNQETQYF. As DNA, the CDR3 is TGTGCCAGCTCACCACCCAACCAAGAGACCCAGTACTTC.

The J gene is TRBJ2-2, the V gene TRBV6-6; 7 bases agree with TRBD1. The CDR3 totals 14 residues. Trimming took 6 bases from V and 5 from J; bases not matched to a gene: 6. In germline, CDR1 is MNHNY, CDR2 SVGAGI (reference sequence). CDR3: CASRKQGTTGELFF. The CDR3 bases are TGTGCCAGCAGGAAACAGGGGACGACCGGGGAGCTGTTTTTT.

The sample holds one count of this clone. The chain couples TRBV6-5 to TRBJ2-3; tentative D call: TRBD1 (5 bases). V lost 6 bases and J 2 bases, leaving 15 bases between the germline ends. CDR1 MNHEY and CDR2 SVGAGI come from the germline V gene. The CDR3 consists of 15 residues. The CDR3 is CASSPRRRATDTQYF. The CDR3 DNA is TGTGCCAGCAGCCCAAGACGCAGGGCCACAGATACGCAGTATTTT.